The clone carrying this T cell receptor (beta chain) has ten or more counts. Its target is unknown. This specimen comes from a study of T cells in Graves' hyperthyroidism and ophthalmopathy. The CDR3 extends over 15 amino acids. Germline CDR1 DFQATT, CDR2 SNEGSKA (reference sequence). V lost 4 bases to trimming and J lost 4 bases; unmatched junction nucleotides: 6. Whole-study findings and limits: Among clonotypes expanded in thyroid above 0.001, most were also found in blood.

Using RNA transcripts as the source, TCR beta CDR3 regions were amplified. The HTBI primer set drove a first-round RT-PCR of the TCR CDR3. A single record per CDR3 protein comes from TCRdb applying MiXCR to the multiplex PCR reads. The data hold about 250,000 distinct CDR3 sequences, with over 20% observed a single time. The chain carries TRBV20-1 and TRBJ2-1, with 11 positions matching TRBD2. The receptor comes from a man under 40 with Graves' ophthalmopathy. What was sequenced was blood. CDR3 coding DNA: TGCAGTGCTAACCTCCTAGCGGGAGGTTACAATGAGCAGTTCTTC. Protein sequence: CSANLLAGGYNEQFF.